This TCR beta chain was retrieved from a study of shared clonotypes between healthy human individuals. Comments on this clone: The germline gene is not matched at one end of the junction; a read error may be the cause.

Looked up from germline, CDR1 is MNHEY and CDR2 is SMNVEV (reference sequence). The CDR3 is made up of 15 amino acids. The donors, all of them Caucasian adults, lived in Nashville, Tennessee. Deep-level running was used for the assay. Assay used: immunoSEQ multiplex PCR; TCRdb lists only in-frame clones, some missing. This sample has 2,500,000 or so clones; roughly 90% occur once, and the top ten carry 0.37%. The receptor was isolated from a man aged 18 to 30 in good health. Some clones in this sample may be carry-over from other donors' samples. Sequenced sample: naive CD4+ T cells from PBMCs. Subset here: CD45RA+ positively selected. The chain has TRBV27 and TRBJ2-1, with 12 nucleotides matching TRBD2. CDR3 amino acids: CASRLSLAGGQGQFF. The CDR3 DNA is TGTGCCAGCAGGTTATCCCTAGCGGGAGGGCAGGGGCAGTTCTTC.